Presented here are 17 T cell receptor beta chains from one specimen sequenced in a study of cytomegalovirus exposure and HLA in healthy donors. PCR used 60 Vbeta primers and 13 Jbeta primers. The method was immunoSEQ multiplex PCR; TCRdb's version includes in-frame clones alone and lacks a portion of them. The table shows under 150,000 clones, with approximately 84% occurring only once. The sequencing input was PBMCs. The receptors were gathered from a boy younger than 10 in good health and CMV-seronegative.

The chain recombines TRBV11-3 with TRBJ2-3, with TRBD2 identical over 8 bases. CDR1 SGHNT and CDR2 YENEEA come from the germline V gene. J gave up 1 base and V 5 bases, and 5 bases lay outside the gene matches. CDR3 size: 15 residues. For the CDR3, the DNA is TGTGCCAGCAGCAGGGGCGGGGGGCGCACAGATACGCAGTATTTT. This translates into CASSRGGGRTDTQYF.

This rearrangement joins TRBV18 to TRBJ2-1; 8 positions agree with TRBD1. V shed 2 bases, J shed 8 bases, and the junction held 8 bases outside the gene matches. The germline V gene encodes CDR1 KGHSH and CDR2 LQKENI. The CDR3 is 15 residues long. This CDR3 reads CASSPDRGWVDEQFF. CDR3 sequence (DNA): TGTGCCAGCTCACCAGACAGGGGTTGGGTGGATGAGCAGTTCTTC.

V gene TRBV6-1 combines with J gene TRBJ2-3; possibly TRBD1 for D (5 bases). Looked up from germline, CDR1 is MNHNS and CDR2 is SASEGT. The CDR3 has 13 amino acids. Deletions cut 8 bases from V and 3 bases from J, with 12 bases between. CDR3 amino acids: CASLAGFTDTQYF. The CDR3 bases are TGTGCCAGCTTGGCAGGGTTTACAGATACGCAGTATTTT.

This clone was picked up one time. The chain has TRBV7-8 and TRBJ2-1; 9 bases align to TRBD2. Germline assignment: CDR1 SGHVS and CDR2 FQNEAQ. Trimming removed 7 bases from V and 8 bases from J; junction bases left unmatched: 18. CDR3 length: 17 residues. The CDR3 DNA follows: TGTGCCAGCACCCTACCATTGTGGCGGGGGGGCGCGGATGAGCAGTTCTTC. It yields the protein CASTLPLWRGGADEQFF.

The chain joins TRBV5-1 to TRBJ2-1; the D gene is possibly TRBD2 (5 bases). The CDR3 totals 14 residues. Germline V gene sequence: CDR1 SGHRS, CDR2 YFSETQ. Trimming cost V 5 bases and J 0 bases, with 9 bases left between them. This CDR3 is CASRRESSYNEQFF. In nucleotides, the CDR3 is TGCGCCAGCAGACGGGAAAGCTCCTACAATGAGCAGTTCTTC.

The CDR3 here is CASSIRVQGKYEQYF. CDR3 DNA: TGTGCCAGTAGTATCCGGGTACAGGGGAAGTACGAGCAGTACTTC. This sequence joins TRBV19 and TRBJ2-7; 7 positions match TRBD1. V trimming: 3 bases; J trimming: 4 bases; junction bases outside the gene matches: 9. The germline gives CDR1 LNHDA, CDR2 SQIVND (reference sequence). The CDR3 is made up of 15 amino acids.

This clone was seen only once. The V gene is TRBV7-6, the J gene TRBJ1-1, with a tentative D call TRBD1 (5 bases). The CDR3 consists of 15 residues. V was trimmed by 3 bases and J by 4 bases, leaving 15 bases between them. The germline CDR1 and CDR2 sequences are SGHVS and FNYEAQ. Here the CDR3 reads CASSFEGHGGTEAFF. The CDR3 DNA sequence: TGTGCCAGCAGCTTCGAAGGACACGGGGGCACTGAAGCTTTCTTT.

This clone appeared once. Its ends do not fully match the called genes, so a read error is possible. This chain uses TRBV7-7 with TRBJ2-7, with 8 bases lining up with TRBD1. The CDR3 loop spans 15 amino acids. CDR1 and CDR2 from the germline V gene are SSHAT and FNYEAQ (reference sequence). CDR3 loop: CASSLDQGAQYEQYF. The CDR3 nucleotides are TGTGCTAGCAGCTTAGACCAGGGGGCGCAGTACGAGCAGTACTTC.

V is TRBV30 and J is TRBJ1-2; tentative D call: TRBD1 (5 bases). The CDR3 extends over 15 amino acids. V shed 4 bases and J shed 1 base, with 16 bases lying between them. The V gene's germline CDR1 is GTSNPN and CDR2 SVGIG (reference sequence). The CDR3 coding sequence is TGTGCCTGGATGTACGGGGGGATTAGTAACTATGGCTACACCTTC. It encodes CAWMYGGISNYGYTF.

This clone occurred a few times. V is TRBV7-6 and J is TRBJ2-3; TRBD2 might be the D (6 bases). Germline V gene lookup returns CDR1 SGHVS and CDR2 FNYEAQ. The CDR3 extends over 17 amino acids. V dropped 0 bases and J dropped 2 bases, with 15 bases sitting between them. The CDR3 is CASSLAPGGFSTDTQYF. The CDR3 DNA reads TGTGCCAGCAGCTTAGCCCCCGGAGGGTTCTCCACAGATACGCAGTATTTT.

The chain carries TRBV9 and TRBJ2-1; 7 nucleotides align to TRBD2. J lost 8 bases, V lost 3 bases, and 5 bases had no gene match. Germline V gene sequence: CDR1 SGDLS, CDR2 YYNGEE. This CDR3 region has 13 residues. The DNA of the CDR3 is TGTGCCAGCAGCGGGAAGGGGAGGGATGAGCAGTTCTTC. Translated: CASSGKGRDEQFF.

This clone was detected only a few times. The J gene is TRBJ1-1, the V gene TRBV6-5; no firm D call. Germline CDR1 MNHEY, CDR2 SVGAGI. CDR3 size: 13 residues. Between the trimmed V and J ends, which lost 0 bases and 5 bases, there was a span of 7 bases. Here the CDR3 reads CASSYSFLTEAFF. The CDR3 DNA reads TGTGCCAGCAGTTACTCTTTCCTAACTGAAGCTTTCTTT.

This clone showed up just once. The chain couples TRBV6-1 to TRBJ1-2; 7 bases agree with TRBD1. The CDR3 covers 15 residues. Germline V gives CDR1 MNHNS, CDR2 SASEGT. The V and J ends lost 0 bases and 2 bases, in that order; junction bases with no gene match: 3. CDR3 in DNA: TGTGCCAGCAGTGAAGCTGCAGGGGGGAACTATGGCTACACCTTC. It is translated as CASSEAAGGNYGYTF.

The rearrangement joins TRBV9 to TRBJ2-2; tentatively, D is TRBD1 (6 bases). V lost 5 bases and J 4 bases, leaving 9 bases between the germline ends. This CDR3 region has 13 residues. Germline values: CDR1 SGDLS, CDR2 YYNGEE. The CDR3 DNA sequence: TGTGCCAGCAGTGGGACATTCACCGGGGAGCTGTTTTTT. Amino acids: CASSGTFTGELFF.

In its sample, this clone was seen once. J is TRBJ1-2 and V is TRBV4-1; 8 bases line up with TRBD1. Looked up from germline, CDR1 is MGHRA and CDR2 is YSYEKL. The trim removed 1 base at V and 4 bases at J, leaving 5 bases unmatched. The CDR3 is made up of 15 amino acids. The CDR3 reads CASSQAQGGIYGYTF. The CDR3, as DNA: TGCGCCAGCAGCCAAGCACAGGGGGGTATCTATGGCTACACCTTC.

CDR3 protein: CALQPGLLMNTEAFF. In DNA form, the CDR3 reads TGTGCCTTGCAGCCAGGTCTCTTAATGAACACTGAAGCTTTCTTT. The chain employs TRBV30 and TRBJ1-1; D is undetermined. The length of the CDR3 is 15 residues. Trimming took 7 bases from V and 0 from J, leaving 18 bases between them. Germline V CDR1 and CDR2: GTSNPN, SVGIG (reference sequence).

This clone has only a few counts. The chain combines TRBV18 with TRBJ2-1; the match to TRBD2 covers 9 bases. The length of the CDR3 is 17 residues. V was pared by 2 bases and J by 4 bases, with 9 bases of the junction left unmatched. From germline, CDR1 is KGHSH and CDR2 LQKENI. The CDR3 reads CASSPGALAGWYNEQFF. The DNA for the CDR3 is TGTGCCAGCTCACCAGGAGCTCTAGCGGGATGGTACAATGAGCAGTTCTTC.